This TCR beta chain derives from a study of blood T cell repertoires in COVID-19. Study-wide context: Sites in the United States, Italy and Spain provided acute and convalescent COVID-19 samples. In each case, the material was cDNA or gDNA derived from T cells, B-cell-depleted T cells, or PBMCs.

Repertoires were generated with immunoSEQ multiplex PCR, while TCRdb's copy carries only in-frame clones and drops some. This table holds 350,000 or so clones, more than 70% found once. Between the trimmed V and J ends, which lost 6 bases and 7 bases, there was a span of 13 bases. CDR1 and CDR2 (germline): SNHLY, FYNNEI. There are 14 residues in the CDR3. This clonotype was obtained from a woman between 25 and 40 years old with COVID-19, enrolled during active disease. The sequenced material came from peripheral blood. The V call is TRBV2, the J call TRBJ1-6; tentative D call: TRBD1 (5 bases). The CDR3 bases are TGTGCCAGCAGGGAGGGACGGGGCAATTCACCCCTCCACTTT. Protein sequence: CASREGRGNSPLHF.